This T cell receptor (beta chain) was documented in a study of T-cell memory formation after mild COVID-19. Study context: Across donors, TCR clusters were largely donor specific. Study-wide results and limits: Among contracting clones, CD4+ were mainly CM/EM and CD8+ enriched in EMRA.

MiXCR, run by TCRdb on the 5' RACE reads, gives a single entry per CDR3 protein. The table has about 440,000 distinct CDR3 sequences, 20% seen once. CDR3 length equals 21 residues. J lost 0 bases, V lost 1 base, and 11 bases had no gene match. Germline CDR1 reads SEHNR; CDR2 reads FQNEAQ (reference sequence). As regards this clonotype: Its cognate antigen is unknown.

This rearrangement joins TRBV7-9 to TRBJ2-1, with 14 bases that match TRBD2. The origin of this receptor is an adult woman who had mild COVID-19 (a few samples of this study predate the infection). Cell type and time point are not known. What was sequenced was PBMCs or a T cell subset sorted from them (not recorded which). CDR3 bases: TGTGCCAGCAGCTTAGAAGCGGGACTAGCGGGGGCCAGGAGCTCCTACAATGAGCAGTTCTTC. This sequence encodes CASSLEAGLAGARSSYNEQFF.